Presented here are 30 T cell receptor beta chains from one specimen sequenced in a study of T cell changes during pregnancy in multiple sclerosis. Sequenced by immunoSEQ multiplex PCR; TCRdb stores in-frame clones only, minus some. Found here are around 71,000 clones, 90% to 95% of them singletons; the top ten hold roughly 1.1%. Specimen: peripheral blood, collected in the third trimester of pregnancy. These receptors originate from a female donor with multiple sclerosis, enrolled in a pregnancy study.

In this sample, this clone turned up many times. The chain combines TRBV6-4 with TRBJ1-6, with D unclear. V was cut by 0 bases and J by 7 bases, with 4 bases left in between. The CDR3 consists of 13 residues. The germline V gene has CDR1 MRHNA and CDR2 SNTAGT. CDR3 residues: CASSDSTNSPLHF. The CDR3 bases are TGTGCCAGCAGTGACTCGACAAATTCACCCCTCCACTTT.

CDR3 sequence: CASRRTGGNQETQYF. The CDR3 DNA sequence: TGTGCCAGTAGGAGGACAGGGGGGAACCAAGAGACCCAGTACTTC. V usage is TRBV19 and J usage is TRBJ2-5; 10 nucleotides align to TRBD1. The CDR3 totals 15 residues. The germline gives CDR1 LNHDA, CDR2 SQIVND (reference sequence). J was trimmed by 0 bases and V by 6 bases; bases with no gene match: 4.

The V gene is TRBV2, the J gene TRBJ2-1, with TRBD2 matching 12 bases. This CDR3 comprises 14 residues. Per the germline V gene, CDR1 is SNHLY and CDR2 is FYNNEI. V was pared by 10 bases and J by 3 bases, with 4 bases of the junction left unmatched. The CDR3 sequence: CATSTSGSYNEQFF. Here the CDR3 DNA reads TGTGCCACCTCGACTAGCGGGAGCTACAATGAGCAGTTCTTC.

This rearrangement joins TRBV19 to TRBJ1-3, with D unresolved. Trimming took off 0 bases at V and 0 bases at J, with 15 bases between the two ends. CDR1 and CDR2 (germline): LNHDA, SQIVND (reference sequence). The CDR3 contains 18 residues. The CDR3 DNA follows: TGTGCCAGTAGTATAGACGCCCGTACGGGAGGCTCTGGAAACACCATATATTTT. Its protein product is CASSIDARTGGSGNTIYF. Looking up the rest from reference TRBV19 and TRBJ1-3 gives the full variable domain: DGGITQSPKYLFRKEGQNVTLSCEQNLNHDAMYWYRQDPGQGLRLIYYSQIVNDFQKGDIAEGYSVSREKKESFPLTVTSAQKNPTAFYLCASSIDARTGGSGNTIYFGEGSWLTVV.

This chain's CDR3 is CASSRGEADYEQYF. The CDR3 coding sequence is TGTGCCAGCAGCCGCGGCGAGGCAGATTACGAGCAGTACTTC. J is TRBJ2-7 and V is TRBV7-6; no clear D. The CDR3 has 14 residues. Trimming took 5 bases from V and 4 from J, leaving 15 bases between them. Germline-derived CDR1 and CDR2 are SGHVS and FNYEAQ.

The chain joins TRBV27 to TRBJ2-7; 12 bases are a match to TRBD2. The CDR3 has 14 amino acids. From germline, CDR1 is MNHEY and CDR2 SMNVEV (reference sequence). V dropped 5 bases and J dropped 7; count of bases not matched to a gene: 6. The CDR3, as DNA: TGTGCCAGCAGTCTAGCGGGAGGGAGGGGAGAGCAGTACTTC. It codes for CASSLAGGRGEQYF.

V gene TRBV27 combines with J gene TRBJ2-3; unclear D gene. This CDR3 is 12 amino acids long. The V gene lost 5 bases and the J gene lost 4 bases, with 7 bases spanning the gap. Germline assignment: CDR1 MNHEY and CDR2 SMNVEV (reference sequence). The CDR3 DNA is TGTGCCAGCAGTCCCACACCAGATACGCAGTATTTT. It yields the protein CASSPTPDTQYF.

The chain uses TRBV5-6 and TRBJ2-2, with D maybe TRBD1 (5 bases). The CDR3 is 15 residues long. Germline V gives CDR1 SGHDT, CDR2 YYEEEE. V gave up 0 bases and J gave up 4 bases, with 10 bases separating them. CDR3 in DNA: TGTGCCAGCAGCTTGGGCAGGGCGATCACCGGGGAGCTGTTTTTT. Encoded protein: CASSLGRAITGELFF.

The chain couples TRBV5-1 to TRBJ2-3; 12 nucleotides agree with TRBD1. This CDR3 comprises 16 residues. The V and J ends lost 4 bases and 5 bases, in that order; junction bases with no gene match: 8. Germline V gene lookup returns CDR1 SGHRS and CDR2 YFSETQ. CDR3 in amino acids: CASSQGQGAHEDTQYF. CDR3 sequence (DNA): TGCGCCAGCAGCCAGGGACAGGGGGCGCATGAAGATACGCAGTATTTT.

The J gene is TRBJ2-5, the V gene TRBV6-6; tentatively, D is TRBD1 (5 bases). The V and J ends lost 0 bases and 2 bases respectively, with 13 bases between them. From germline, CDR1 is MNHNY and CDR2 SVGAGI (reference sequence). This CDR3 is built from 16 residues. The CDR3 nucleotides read TGTGCCAGCAGTTACTCCCCCTTGGGGCAGCAAGAGACCCAGTACTTC. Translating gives CASSYSPLGQQETQYF.

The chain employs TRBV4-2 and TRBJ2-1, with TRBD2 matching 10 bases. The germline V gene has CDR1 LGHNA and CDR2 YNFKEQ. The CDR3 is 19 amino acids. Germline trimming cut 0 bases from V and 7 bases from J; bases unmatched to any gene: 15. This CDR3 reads CASSQDLIGTSVGLNEQFF. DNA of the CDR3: TGTGCCAGCAGCCAAGATCTGATAGGGACTAGCGTGGGACTTAATGAGCAGTTCTTC.

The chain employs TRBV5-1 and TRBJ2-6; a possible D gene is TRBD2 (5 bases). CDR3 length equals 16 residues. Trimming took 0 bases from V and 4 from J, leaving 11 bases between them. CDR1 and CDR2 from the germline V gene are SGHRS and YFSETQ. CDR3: CASSLEGSWGANVLTF. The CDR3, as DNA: TGCGCCAGCAGCTTGGAAGGGAGTTGGGGGGCCAACGTCCTGACTTTC.

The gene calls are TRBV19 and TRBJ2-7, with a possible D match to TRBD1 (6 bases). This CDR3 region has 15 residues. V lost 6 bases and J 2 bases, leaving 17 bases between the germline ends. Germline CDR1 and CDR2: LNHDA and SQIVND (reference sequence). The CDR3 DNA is TGTGCCAGTAGAGAGGCAGCAGGGGAACCCTACGAGCAGTACTTC. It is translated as CASREAAGEPYEQYF.

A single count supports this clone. The CDR3, as DNA: TGTGCCAGCAGTGTAGCGGGAGATGGTAGTTACGAGCAGTACTTC. As protein: CASSVAGDGSYEQYF. The chain combines TRBV27 with TRBJ2-7; 9 bases match TRBD2. This CDR3 is 15 amino acids long. Germline CDR1 and CDR2: MNHEY and SMNVEV (reference sequence). The V segment lost 5 bases and the J segment 4 bases; nucleotides outside the gene matches: 9.

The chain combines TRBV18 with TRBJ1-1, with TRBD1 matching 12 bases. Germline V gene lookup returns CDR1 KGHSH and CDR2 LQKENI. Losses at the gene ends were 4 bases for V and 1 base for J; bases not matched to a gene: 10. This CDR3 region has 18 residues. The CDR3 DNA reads TGTGCCAGCTCACGACTCCCGGGACAGGGGGCAGGGAACACTGAAGCTTTCTTT. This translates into CASSRLPGQGAGNTEAFF.

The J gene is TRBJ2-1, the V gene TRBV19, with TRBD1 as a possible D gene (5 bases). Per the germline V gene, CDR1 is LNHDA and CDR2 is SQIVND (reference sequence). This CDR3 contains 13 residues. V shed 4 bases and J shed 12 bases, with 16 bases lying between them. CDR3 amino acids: CASSTGPNVGQFF. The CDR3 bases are TGTGCCAGTAGTACAGGGCCGAACGTTGGGCAGTTCTTC. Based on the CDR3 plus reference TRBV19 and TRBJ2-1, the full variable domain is DGGITQSPKYLFRKEGQNVTLSCEQNLNHDAMYWYRQDPGQGLRLIYYSQIVNDFQKGDIAEGYSVSREKKESFPLTVTSAQKNPTAFYLCASSTGPNVGQFFGPGTRLTVL.

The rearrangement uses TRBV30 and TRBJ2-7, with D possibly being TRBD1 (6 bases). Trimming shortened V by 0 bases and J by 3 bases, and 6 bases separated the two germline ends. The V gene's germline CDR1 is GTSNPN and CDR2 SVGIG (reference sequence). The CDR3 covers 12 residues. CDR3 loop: CAWSVQGYEQYF. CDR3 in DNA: TGTGCCTGGAGTGTACAGGGCTACGAGCAGTACTTC. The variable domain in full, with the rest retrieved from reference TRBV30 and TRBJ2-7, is SQTIHQWPATLVQPVGSPLSLECTVEGTSNPNLYWYRQAAGRGLQLLFYSVGIGQISSEVPQNLSASRPQDRQFILSSKKLLLSDSGFYLCAWSVQGYEQYFGPGTRLTVT.

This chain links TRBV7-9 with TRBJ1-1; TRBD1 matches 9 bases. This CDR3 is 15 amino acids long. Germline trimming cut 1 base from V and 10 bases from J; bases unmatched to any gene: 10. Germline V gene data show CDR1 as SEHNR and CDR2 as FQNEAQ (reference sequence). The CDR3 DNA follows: TGTGCCAGCAGCTTAGGCGGACAGGGGCAAATGGGAGCTTTCTTT. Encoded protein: CASSLGGQGQMGAFF.

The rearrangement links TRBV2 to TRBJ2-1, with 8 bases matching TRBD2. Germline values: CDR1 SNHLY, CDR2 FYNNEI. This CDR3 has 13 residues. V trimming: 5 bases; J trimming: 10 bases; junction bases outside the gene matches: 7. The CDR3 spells CASSSGLAREQFF. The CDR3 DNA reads TGTGCCAGCAGTTCCGGACTAGCTCGGGAGCAGTTCTTC. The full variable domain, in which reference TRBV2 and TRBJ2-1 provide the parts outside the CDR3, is EPEVTQTPSHQVTQMGQEVILRCVPISNHLYFYWYRQILGQKVEFLVSFYNNEISEKSEIFDDQFSVERPDGSNFTLKIRSTKLEDSAMYFCASSSGLAREQFFGPGTRLTVL.

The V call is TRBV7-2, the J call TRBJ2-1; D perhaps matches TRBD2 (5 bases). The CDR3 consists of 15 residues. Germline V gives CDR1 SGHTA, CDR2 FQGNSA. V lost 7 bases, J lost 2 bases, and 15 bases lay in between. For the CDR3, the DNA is TGTGCCAGCATCCCTGGAGGCAGAACCTACAATGAGCAGTTCTTC. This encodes CASIPGGRTYNEQFF.

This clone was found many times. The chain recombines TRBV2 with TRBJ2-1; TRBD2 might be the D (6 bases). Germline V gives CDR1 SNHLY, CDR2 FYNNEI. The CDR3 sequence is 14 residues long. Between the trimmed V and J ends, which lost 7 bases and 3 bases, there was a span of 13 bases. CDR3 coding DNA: TGTGCCAGCACCGACAGACTAGTCTACAATGAGCAGTTCTTC. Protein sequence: CASTDRLVYNEQFF.

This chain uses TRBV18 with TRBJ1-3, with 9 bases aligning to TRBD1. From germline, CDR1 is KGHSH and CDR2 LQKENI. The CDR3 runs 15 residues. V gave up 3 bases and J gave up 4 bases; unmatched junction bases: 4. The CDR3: CASSPGTGPGNTIYF. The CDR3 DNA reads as TGTGCCAGCTCACCCGGGACAGGGCCGGGAAACACCATATATTTT.

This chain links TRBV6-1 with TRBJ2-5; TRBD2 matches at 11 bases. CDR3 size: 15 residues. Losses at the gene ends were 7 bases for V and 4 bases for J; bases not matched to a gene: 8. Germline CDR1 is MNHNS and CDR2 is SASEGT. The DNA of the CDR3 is TGTGCCAGCACTCGGCTAGCGGGAGGACTAGAGACCCAGTACTTC. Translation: CASTRLAGGLETQYF.

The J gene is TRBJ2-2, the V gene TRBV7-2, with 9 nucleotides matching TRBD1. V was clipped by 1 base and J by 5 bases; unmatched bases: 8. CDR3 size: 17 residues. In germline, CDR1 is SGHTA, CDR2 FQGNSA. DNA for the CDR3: TGTGCCAGCAGCTTAGTAGGGGGGACAGGGAGAACCGGGGAGCTGTTTTTT. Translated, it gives CASSLVGGTGRTGELFF.

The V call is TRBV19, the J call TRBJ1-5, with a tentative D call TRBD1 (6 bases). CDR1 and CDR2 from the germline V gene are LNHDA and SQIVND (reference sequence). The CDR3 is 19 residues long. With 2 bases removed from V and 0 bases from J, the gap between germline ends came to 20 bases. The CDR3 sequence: CASSISLGRGGNSNQPQHF. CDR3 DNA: TGTGCCAGTAGTATATCCCTCGGCAGGGGCGGTAATAGCAATCAGCCCCAGCATTTT.

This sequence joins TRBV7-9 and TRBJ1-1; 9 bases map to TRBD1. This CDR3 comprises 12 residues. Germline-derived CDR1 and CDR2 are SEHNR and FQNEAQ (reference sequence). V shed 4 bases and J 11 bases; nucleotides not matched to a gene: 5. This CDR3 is CASSSVTGGAFF. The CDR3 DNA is TGTGCCAGCAGCTCAGTGACAGGGGGGGCTTTCTTT. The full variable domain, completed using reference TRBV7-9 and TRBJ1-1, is DTGVSQNPRHKITKRGQNVTFRCDPISEHNRLYWYRQTLGQGPEFLTYFQNEAQLEKSRLLSDRFSAERPKGSFSTLEIQRTEQGDSAMYLCASSSVTGGAFFGQGTRLTVV.

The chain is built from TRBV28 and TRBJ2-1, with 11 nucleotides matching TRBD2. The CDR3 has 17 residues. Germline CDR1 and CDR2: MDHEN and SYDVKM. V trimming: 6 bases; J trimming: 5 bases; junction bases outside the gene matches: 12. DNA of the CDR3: TGTGCCAGCAGCCCACGACTAGCGGGATTCTCTGACAATGAGCAGTTCTTC. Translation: CASSPRLAGFSDNEQFF.

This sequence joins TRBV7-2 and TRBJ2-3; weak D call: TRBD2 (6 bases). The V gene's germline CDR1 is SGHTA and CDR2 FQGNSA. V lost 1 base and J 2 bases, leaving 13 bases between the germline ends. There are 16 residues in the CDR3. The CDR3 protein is CASSLVLGGNTDTQYF. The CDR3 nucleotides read TGTGCCAGCAGCTTAGTCCTGGGCGGGAACACAGATACGCAGTATTTT.

CDR3 DNA: TGTGCCAGCAGGAAGGGACAGCTCAATCAGCCCCAGCATTTT. It encodes CASRKGQLNQPQHF. The rearrangement uses TRBV2 and TRBJ1-5; TRBD1 matches at 7 bases. With V trimmed by 6 bases and J by 3 bases, 5 bases remained unmatched. Germline CDR1 and CDR2: SNHLY and FYNNEI. The CDR3 totals 14 residues.

The CDR3 here is CASSSEPGVYNEQFF. The CDR3 region has the DNA TGTGCCAGCAGCTCCGAGCCCGGGGTATACAATGAGCAGTTCTTC. The chain carries TRBV5-4 and TRBJ2-1; a weak D match, TRBD2 (5 bases). Germline lookup yields CDR1 SGHNT and CDR2 YYREEE (reference sequence). Trimming pared 3 bases from V and 4 bases from J, leaving 14 bases between. The CDR3 is 15 amino acids. Variable domain in full (rest from reference TRBV5-4 and TRBJ2-1): ETGVTQSPTHLIKTRGQQVTLRCSSQSGHNTVSWYQQALGQGPQFIFQYYREEENGRGNFPPRFSGLQFPNYSSELNVNALELDDSALYLCASSSEPGVYNEQFFGPGTRLTVL.